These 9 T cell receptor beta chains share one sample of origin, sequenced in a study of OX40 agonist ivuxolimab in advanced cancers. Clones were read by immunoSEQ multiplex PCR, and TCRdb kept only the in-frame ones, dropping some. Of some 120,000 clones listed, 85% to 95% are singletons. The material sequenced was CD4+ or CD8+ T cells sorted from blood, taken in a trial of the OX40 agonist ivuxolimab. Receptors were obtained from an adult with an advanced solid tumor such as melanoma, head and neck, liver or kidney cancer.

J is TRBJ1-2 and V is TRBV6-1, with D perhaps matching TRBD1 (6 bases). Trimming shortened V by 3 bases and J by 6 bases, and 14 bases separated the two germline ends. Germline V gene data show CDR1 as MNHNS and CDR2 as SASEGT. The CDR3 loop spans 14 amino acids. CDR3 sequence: CASSELTGFDGYTF. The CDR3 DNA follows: TGTGCCAGCAGTGAGCTTACAGGGTTTGATGGCTACACCTTC.

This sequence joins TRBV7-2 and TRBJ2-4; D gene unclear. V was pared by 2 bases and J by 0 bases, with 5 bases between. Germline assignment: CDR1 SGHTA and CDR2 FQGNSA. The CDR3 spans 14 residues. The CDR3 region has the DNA TGTGCCAGCAGCTTATCTCTAGCCAAAAACATTCAGTACTTC. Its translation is CASSLSLAKNIQYF.

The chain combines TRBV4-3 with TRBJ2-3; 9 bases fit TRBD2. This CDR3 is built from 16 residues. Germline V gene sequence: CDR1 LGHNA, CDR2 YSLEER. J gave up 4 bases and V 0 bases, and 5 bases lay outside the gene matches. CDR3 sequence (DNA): TGCGCCAGCAGCCAAGAAGGAGCGGGAGGAGCAGATACGCAGTATTTT. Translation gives CASSQEGAGGADTQYF.

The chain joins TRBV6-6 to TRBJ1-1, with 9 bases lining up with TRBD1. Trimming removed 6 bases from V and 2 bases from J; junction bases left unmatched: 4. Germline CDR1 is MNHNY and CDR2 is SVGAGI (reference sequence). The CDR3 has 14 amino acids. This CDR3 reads CASSGQGLNTEAFF. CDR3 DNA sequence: TGTGCCAGCAGCGGACAGGGGCTAAACACTGAAGCTTTCTTT.

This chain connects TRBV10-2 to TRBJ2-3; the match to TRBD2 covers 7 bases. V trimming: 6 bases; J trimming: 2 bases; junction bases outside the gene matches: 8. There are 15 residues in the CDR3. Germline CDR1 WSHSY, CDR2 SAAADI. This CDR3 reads CASRIGLDYTDTQYF. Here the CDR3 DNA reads TGCGCCAGCAGAATAGGACTAGACTACACAGATACGCAGTATTTT.

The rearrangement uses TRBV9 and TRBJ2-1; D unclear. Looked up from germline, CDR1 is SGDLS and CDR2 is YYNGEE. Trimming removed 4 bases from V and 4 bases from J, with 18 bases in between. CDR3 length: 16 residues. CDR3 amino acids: CASSPIKNGQYNEQFF. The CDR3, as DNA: TGTGCCAGCAGCCCCATAAAGAATGGGCAGTACAATGAGCAGTTCTTC.

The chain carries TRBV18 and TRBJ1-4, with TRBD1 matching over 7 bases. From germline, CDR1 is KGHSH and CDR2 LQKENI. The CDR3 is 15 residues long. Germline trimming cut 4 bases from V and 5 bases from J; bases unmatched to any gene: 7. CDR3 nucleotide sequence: TGTGCCAGCTCACTAAACCAGGGGGTAAATGAAAAACTGTTTTTT. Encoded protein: CASSLNQGVNEKLFF.

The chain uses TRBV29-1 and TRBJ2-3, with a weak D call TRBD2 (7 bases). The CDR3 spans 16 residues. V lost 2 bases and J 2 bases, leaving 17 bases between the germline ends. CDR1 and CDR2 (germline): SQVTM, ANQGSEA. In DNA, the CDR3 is TGCAGCGTTGAAAAGGGGGAGGGCCCCCTCACAGATACGCAGTATTTT. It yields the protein CSVEKGEGPLTDTQYF.

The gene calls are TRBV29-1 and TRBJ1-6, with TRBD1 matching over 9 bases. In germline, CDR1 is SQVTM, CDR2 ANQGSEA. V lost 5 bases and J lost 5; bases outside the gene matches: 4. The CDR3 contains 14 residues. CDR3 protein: CSVRTGENNSPLHF. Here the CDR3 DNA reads TGCAGCGTTCGGACAGGGGAAAATAATTCACCCCTCCACTTT.